The 26 T cell receptor beta chains below all came from one sample that was sequenced in a study of CD8+CD57+ T cells in acquired aplastic anemia. TCR beta VDJ combinations and CDR3 sequences were profiled from genomic DNA. TCRdb analysed the reads with MiXCR anew, one entry per CDR3 protein. The sample shows about half a million distinct CDR3 sequences, around 30% of them seen only once. The sequenced patients had an expansion of CD8+CD57+ cells seen by flow cytometry. The sequenced sample consisted of sorted CD4+, CD8+, or CD8+CD57+ T cells (not recorded which) from PBMCs. These receptors were taken from a human donor with aplastic anemia.

The V and J genes are TRBV20-1 and TRBJ1-3; 7 bases match TRBD1. Per the germline V gene, CDR1 is DFQATT and CDR2 is SNEGSKA (reference sequence). The ends lost 2 bases at V and 2 bases at J; junction bases unmatched: 3. The CDR3 has 14 amino acids. DNA of the CDR3: TGCAGTGCTAGAACCACAGGGGCTGGAAACACCATATATTTT. Its protein is CSARTTGAGNTIYF.

This clonotype was seen at least ten times. This chain joins TRBV20-1 and TRBJ1-6; TRBD1 might be the D (5 bases). V was clipped by 5 bases and J by 6 bases, with 8 bases between them. The germline V gene encodes CDR1 DFQATT and CDR2 SNEGSKA (reference sequence). The CDR3 sequence is 12 residues long. The CDR3 nucleotides read TGCAGTGCTGCCGGGGCTAATTCACCCCTCCACTTT. Its translation: CSAAGANSPLHF.

This clonotype was detected only a few times. J is TRBJ1-3 and V is TRBV5-4; TRBD1 might be the D (6 bases). Germline lookup yields CDR1 SGHNT and CDR2 YYREEE (reference sequence). This CDR3 has 16 amino acids. The V end lost 0 bases, the J end lost 0 bases, and 10 bases lay between the germline ends. The CDR3 DNA reads as TGTGCCAGCAGCTTGGGGGGGCAGAGCTCTGGAAACACCATATATTTT. Protein product: CASSLGGQSSGNTIYF.

This clonotype showed up many times. This clone may be a read error of a much larger clone one base away. This chain joins TRBV2 and TRBJ1-2; 8 bases align to TRBD1. The CDR3 covers 11 residues. The V and J ends lost 8 bases and 7 bases, in that order; junction bases with no gene match: 3. Per the germline V gene, CDR1 is SNHLY and CDR2 is FYNNEI. The CDR3 region is CASGQGAGYTF. As DNA, the CDR3 is TGTGCCAGCGGACAGGGTGCTGGCTACACCTTC.

This clonotype was picked up many times. The chain couples TRBV10-3 to TRBJ2-7; D unresolved. V was cut by 6 bases and J by 1 base, with 4 bases left in between. The CDR3 loop spans 11 amino acids. The germline V gene has CDR1 ENHRY and CDR2 SYGVKD. Written as DNA, the CDR3 is TGTGCCATCAGCGGATCCTACGAGCAGTACTTC. This gives the protein CAISGSYEQYF.

V is TRBV7-2 and J is TRBJ1-5, with unresolved D. The V end lost 0 bases, the J end lost 1 base, and 19 bases lay between the germline ends. The CDR3 is made up of 19 amino acids. Germline-derived CDR1 and CDR2 are SGHTA and FQGNSA. The CDR3 bases are TGTGCCAGCAGCTTAGCAGACGTTCAAGGGCGCATCAGCAATCAGCCCCAGCATTTT. This codes for CASSLADVQGRISNQPQHF.

Ten or more counts support this clonotype. The chain carries TRBV29-1 and TRBJ1-1, with D maybe TRBD1 (6 bases). CDR3 length: 12 amino acids. Deletions cut 6 bases from V and 4 bases from J, with 12 bases between. Germline CDR1 reads SQVTM; CDR2 reads ANQGSEA. This chain's CDR3 is CSVKDSPTEAFF. The CDR3 nucleotides read TGCAGCGTGAAGGACAGCCCCACTGAAGCTTTCTTT.

The rearrangement uses TRBV5-1 and TRBJ2-1; D perhaps matches TRBD1 (6 bases). V was clipped by 4 bases and J by 3 bases, with 14 bases between them. The germline CDR1 and CDR2 sequences are SGHRS and YFSETQ. The CDR3 is 15 amino acids. The CDR3 DNA reads as TGCGCCAGCAGCATGAGCAGGGGAAACTACAATGAGCAGTTCTTC. This translates into CASSMSRGNYNEQFF.

This clonotype was detected many times. The rearrangement uses TRBV7-8 and TRBJ1-2; D is undetermined. This CDR3 has 14 amino acids. The V end was cut by 5 bases, the J end by 0 bases, with 10 bases between. Germline V gives CDR1 SGHVS, CDR2 FQNEAQ. CDR3 nucleotides: TGTGCCAGCAGCCCCCATGGGACTAACTATGGCTACACCTTC. Its protein is CASSPHGTNYGYTF.

The rearrangement joins TRBV20-1 to TRBJ2-7; D uncertain. Trimming removed 7 bases from V and 2 bases from J, with 9 bases in between. Germline CDR1 and CDR2: DFQATT and SNEGSKA (reference sequence). This CDR3 spans 11 amino acids. The DNA of the CDR3 is TGCAGTGACGTGGGTGCCTACGAGCAGTACTTC. It encodes CSDVGAYEQYF.

This clonotype was recorded at least ten times. The chain combines TRBV7-9 with TRBJ2-7; possible D gene TRBD1, 6 bases. CDR3 length: 14 amino acids. V was cut by 1 base and J by 3 bases, with 10 bases left in between. Germline CDR1 SEHNR, CDR2 FQNEAQ (reference sequence). The CDR3 region is CASSLVAGVYEQYF. DNA of the CDR3: TGTGCCAGCAGCTTAGTTGCAGGGGTCTACGAGCAGTACTTC.

About this clonotype: This may stem from a read error, because a much larger clone lies one nucleotide away. This rearrangement joins TRBV7-3 to TRBJ1-1; maybe TRBD1 (6 bases). The CDR3 sequence is 13 residues long. In germline, CDR1 is SGHTA, CDR2 FQGTGA. The CDR3 nucleotides read TGTACCAGCAGCCCAACAGGGATCACTGAAGCTTTCTTT. Encoded protein: CTSSPTGITEAFF.

The J gene is TRBJ2-2, the V gene TRBV10-2; a possible D gene is TRBD1 (6 bases). The CDR3 runs to 16 residues. V was clipped by 7 bases and J by 5 bases, with 20 bases between them. In germline, CDR1 is WSHSY, CDR2 SAAADI. Here the CDR3 reads CASNPRQGQGTGELFF. CDR3 nucleotide sequence: TGCGCCAGCAACCCCCGACAAGGGCAGGGGACCGGGGAGCTGTTTTTT.

The V call is TRBV6-1, the J call TRBJ2-7; D remains ambiguous. The CDR3 extends over 13 amino acids. The germline V and J ends were trimmed by 5 bases and 2 bases, with 10 bases remaining between them. In germline, CDR1 is MNHNS, CDR2 SASEGT. The CDR3 nucleotides read TGTGCCAGCAGTCCAGAAAGCGCCTACGAGCAGTACTTC. It translates to CASSPESAYEQYF.

This clonotype was counted many times. The chain couples TRBV25-1 to TRBJ1-2; no reliable D call. Germline loops: CDR1 MGHDK, CDR2 SYGVNS. Trimming took off 4 bases at V and 8 bases at J, with 11 bases between the two ends. The CDR3 length is 12 residues. The CDR3 DNA sequence: TGTGCCAGCAGTGTGAGCAGAGGGGGCTACACCTTC. Translating it yields CASSVSRGGYTF.

V gene TRBV3-1 combines with J gene TRBJ2-2, with 9 bases matching TRBD2. This CDR3 contains 17 residues. Unmatched junction bases numbered 4, after V lost 0 bases and J lost 2 bases. Germline CDR1 is LGHDT and CDR2 is YNNKEL (reference sequence). The CDR3: CASSQDSLAGNTGELFF. DNA of the CDR3: TGTGCCAGCAGCCAAGATTCCCTAGCGGGAAACACCGGGGAGCTGTTTTTT.

Concerning this clonotype itself: The junction and the germline gene differ at one end; a read error may be behind it. This chain uses TRBV14 with TRBJ2-3; D possibly corresponds to TRBD2 (6 bases). CDR1 SGHDN and CDR2 FVKESK come from the germline V gene. The CDR3 length is 15 residues. The CDR3 loop reads CACSQNGGGTDTQYF. The CDR3 DNA reads TGTGCCTGCAGCCAAAACGGGGGAGGCACAGATACGCAGTATTTT.

This clonotype has a handful of counts. The chain has TRBV30 and TRBJ1-1; D is ambiguous. The germline V gene has CDR1 GTSNPN and CDR2 SVGIG (reference sequence). This CDR3 is 12 amino acids long. With 4 bases removed from V and 8 bases from J, the gap between germline ends came to 14 bases. CDR3 sequence (DNA): TGTGCCTGGAACCGCATGATTAGGGAAGCTTTCTTT. This encodes CAWNRMIREAFF.

The CDR3 protein is CSARPLADTQYF. CDR3 in DNA: TGCAGTGCTAGACCACTAGCTGATACGCAGTATTTT. The rearrangement joins TRBV20-1 to TRBJ2-3, with D tentatively TRBD2 (6 bases). Between the trimmed V and J ends, which lost 2 bases and 6 bases, there was a span of 9 bases. Germline CDR1 reads DFQATT; CDR2 reads SNEGSKA (reference sequence). The CDR3 loop spans 12 amino acids.

The V gene is TRBV29-1, the J gene TRBJ2-7; 8 nucleotides match TRBD1. Germline V CDR1 and CDR2: SQVTM, ANQGSEA. Germline trimming cut 6 bases from V and 3 bases from J; bases unmatched to any gene: 7. The CDR3 totals 13 residues. CDR3 amino acids: CSVEDREDYEQYF. CDR3 bases: TGCAGCGTCGAGGACAGGGAGGACTACGAGCAGTACTTC.

This clonotype was seen repeatedly, ten times or more. This chain joins TRBV10-2 and TRBJ1-2; TRBD1 might be the D (5 bases). V lost 0 bases, J lost 5 bases, and 7 bases lay in between. CDR1 is WSHSY and CDR2 is SAAADI in the germline V gene. The CDR3 totals 13 residues. The CDR3 DNA reads as TGCGCCAGCAGTGAGTCCACAGGTTATGGCTACACCTTC. Translating it yields CASSESTGYGYTF.

The chain uses TRBV12-5 and TRBJ2-5, with D hard to call. The germline V gene encodes CDR1 LGHNT and CDR2 FRNRAP. The CDR3 is 13 amino acids. CDR3 amino acids: CASNLGIGETQYF. In DNA form, the CDR3 reads TGTGCCAGCAACCTAGGAATCGGTGAGACCCAGTACTTC.

V is TRBV5-1 and J is TRBJ2-5; D is possibly TRBD1 (6 bases). V was pared by 5 bases and J by 3 bases, with 14 bases between. The germline V gene encodes CDR1 SGHRS and CDR2 YFSETQ. CDR3 length: 14 amino acids. CDR3 loop: CASRQQGRKETQYF. CDR3 nucleotide sequence: TGCGCCAGCAGACAACAGGGTAGGAAAGAGACCCAGTACTTC.

This clonotype has a handful of counts. A read error is possible here, since a much larger clone lies one base away. The rearrangement uses TRBV7-9 and TRBJ2-1; D gene ambiguous. There are 12 residues in the CDR3. Deletions cut 0 bases from V and 12 bases from J, with 9 bases between. Germline loops: CDR1 SEHNR, CDR2 FQNEAQ (reference sequence). CDR3 sequence (DNA): TGTGCCAGCAGCTTAGCGACACATGGGCAGTTCTTC. Protein sequence: CASSLATHGQFF.

This chain joins TRBV6-1 and TRBJ1-5, with a possible D match to TRBD1 (5 bases). This CDR3 is built from 15 residues. Trimming cost V 5 bases and J 6 bases, with 17 bases left between them. Germline lookup yields CDR1 MNHNS and CDR2 SASEGT. Here the CDR3 DNA reads TGTGCCAGCAGTCCGCAGGGAATCTTTGGTCAGCCCCAGCATTTT. Protein product: CASSPQGIFGQPQHF.

Concerning this clonotype itself: A much larger clone lies a single base off, so this may be a read error. This rearrangement joins TRBV25-1 to TRBJ1-6; D gene ambiguous. The CDR3 runs 14 residues. The V gene's germline CDR1 is MGHDK and CDR2 SYGVNS. CDR3 bases: TGTCCCAGCAGCTTCTCGGGATTGGATTCACCCCTCCACTTT. Its translation: CPSSFSGLDSPLHF.